Below, 8 T cell receptor beta chains from the same sample are listed, as sequenced in a study of blood T cell repertoires in COVID-19. The repertoire was sequenced with immunoSEQ multiplex PCR; TCRdb's copy has only in-frame clones and lacks some. This table holds 250,000 or so clones, roughly nine tenths found once. The source material was peripheral blood. These receptors were taken from a woman aged 40-49 years who had recovered from COVID-19.

V and J are TRBV10-3 and TRBJ2-7; the D is unclear. The CDR3 sequence is 12 residues long. V lost 2 bases and J lost 6, with 8 bases in between. Germline V gene sequence: CDR1 ENHRY, CDR2 SYGVKD. Written as DNA, the CDR3 is TGTGCCATCAGTGAGGAGGTCGCCGAGCAGTACGTC. Its protein is CAISEEVAEQYV.

The chain joins TRBV4-1 to TRBJ2-3; 14 bases map to TRBD2. Trimming cost V 8 bases and J 5 bases; bases outside gene matches: 6. The CDR3 is made up of 15 amino acids. Germline-derived CDR1 and CDR2 are MGHRA and YSYEKL. CDR3 DNA: TGCGCCAGCGCCCGACTAGCGGGGGGGCAAGATACGCAGTATTTT. It codes for CASARLAGGQDTQYF.

The chain joins TRBV18 to TRBJ1-1; a weak D match, TRBD1 (6 bases). CDR3 size: 16 residues. Trimming pared 3 bases from V and 0 bases from J, leaving 14 bases between. Germline V gene sequence: CDR1 KGHSH, CDR2 LQKENI. CDR3 coding DNA: TGTGCCAGCTCACCTTGGACAGCCTCCATGAACACTGAAGCTTTCTTT. Translated, it gives CASSPWTASMNTEAFF.

The V and J genes are TRBV9 and TRBJ2-5; TRBD2 matches 10 bases. The CDR3 spans 14 residues. CDR1 and CDR2 from the germline V gene are SGDLS and YYNGEE. The junction had 4 bases not matched to a gene; V was cut back by 0 bases and J by 8 bases. The CDR3 here is CASSVEGTSETQYF. CDR3 bases: TGTGCCAGCAGCGTAGAAGGGACTAGCGAAACCCAGTACTTC.

This chain connects TRBV6-6 to TRBJ1-1, with 9 bases identical to TRBD1. Unmatched junction bases numbered 10, after V lost 5 bases and J lost 6 bases. The CDR3 consists of 15 residues. CDR1 and CDR2 (germline): MNHNY, SVGAGI (reference sequence). The CDR3 loop reads CASSTIGQGMAEAFF. The CDR3 DNA follows: TGTGCCAGCAGTACCATCGGACAGGGGATGGCTGAAGCTTTCTTT.

The chain joins TRBV9 to TRBJ1-5; no definite D call. The V gene lost 1 base and the J gene lost 3 bases, with 8 bases spanning the gap. The V gene's germline CDR1 is SGDLS and CDR2 YYNGEE. The CDR3 runs to 14 residues. CDR3 loop: CASSVLADNQPQHF. The CDR3 DNA reads as TGTGCCAGCAGCGTATTGGCAGACAATCAGCCCCAGCATTTT. Supplemented by reference TRBV9 and TRBJ1-5, the full variable domain reads DSGVTQTPKHLITATGQRVTLRCSPRSGDLSVYWYQQSLDQGLQFLIQYYNGEERAKGNILERFSAQQFPDLHSELNLSSLELGDSALYFCASSVLADNQPQHFGDGTRLSIL.

The rearrangement joins TRBV5-1 to TRBJ1-1; maybe TRBD1 (6 bases). This CDR3 spans 15 amino acids. Germline CDR1 is SGHRS and CDR2 is YFSETQ. Trimming cost V 4 bases and J 5 bases, with 18 bases left between them. Here the CDR3 reads CASSPEQGKVTEAFF. The CDR3 DNA follows: TGCGCCAGCAGCCCGGAACAGGGAAAAGTGACTGAAGCTTTCTTT.

The CDR3 nucleotides read TGTGCCAGCAGACCGACCGGGGGTGAAAAACTGTTTTTT. As protein: CASRPTGGEKLFF. This chain links TRBV28 with TRBJ1-4; TRBD1 is a possible D gene (5 bases). CDR1 and CDR2 (germline): MDHEN, SYDVKM. The CDR3 consists of 13 residues. Trimming took 6 bases from V and 7 from J, leaving 12 bases between them. Full variable domain (rest looked up from reference TRBV28 and TRBJ1-4): DVKVTQSSRYLVKRTGEKVFLECVQDMDHENMFWYRQDPGLGLRLIYFSYDVKMKEKGDIPEGYSVSREKKERFSLILESASTNQTSMYLCASRPTGGEKLFFGSGTQLSVL.